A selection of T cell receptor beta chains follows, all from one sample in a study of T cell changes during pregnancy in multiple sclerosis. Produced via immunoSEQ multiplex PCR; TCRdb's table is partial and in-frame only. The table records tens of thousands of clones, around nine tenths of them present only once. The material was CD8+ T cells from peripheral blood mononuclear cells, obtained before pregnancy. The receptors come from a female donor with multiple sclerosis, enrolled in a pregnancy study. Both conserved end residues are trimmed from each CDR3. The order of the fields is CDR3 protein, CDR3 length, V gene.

ASSYPGAQDTQY,12,TRBV6-6
ASSSHRSSGANVLT,14,TRBV25-1
ASSDSAYNEQF,11,TRBV6-4
ASSLGQTYGYT,11,TRBV6-5
ASSEMGGGYEQY,12,TRBV6-1
ASSLGTGLGGYT,12,TRBV7-9
ATSSGLAGGTGELF,14,TRBV15
ASSLPSSVETQY,12,TRBV5-1
ASSLGQALEQY,11,TRBV7-9
ASSLSRVGGYT,11,TRBV28
ASSVGQGSGELF,12,TRBV19
ASSQVVAGFSYEQY,14,TRBV4-1
ASSFTWTGQHLQYSYEQY,18,TRBV5-1
ASSLGPGGGTEAF,13,TRBV7-6
ASSPRGLAGASSYEQY,16,TRBV4-2
ASSHGTQGHQPQH,13,TRBV6-6
ASSLEENTYNSPLH,14,TRBV5-8
AWDDRETSYNSPLH,14,TRBV30
ASTDDRRNEKLF,12,TRBV19
ASSPKYSYNEQF,12,TRBV18